This is a list of T cell receptor beta chains from one sample in a study of T-cell memory formation after mild COVID-19. TCRdb re-derived calls from the 5' RACE reads in MiXCR, one entry per CDR3 protein. The table lists 250,000 to 400,000 distinct CDR3 sequences, approximately 15% of them singletons, with around a fifth in the top ten. Sequenced material: PBMCs or a T cell subset sorted from them (not recorded which). These receptors were collected from a man between 18 and 29 years old who had mild COVID-19 (a few samples of this study predate the infection). Cell type and time point are not known. Both conserved end residues are part of each CDR3. Fields, in order: D gene, clone size, V gene, CDR3 length, J gene, CDR3 DNA, CDR3 protein. D genes are given only for firm matches. Clone size is given for some rows only: seen once, a few or many times, or a class if the clone is expanded.

D: .; size: once; V: TRBV28; length: 16; J: TRBJ1-1; DNA: TGTGCCAGCAGTCCCATAATGGGGGGGATGAACACTGAAGCTTTCTTT; CDR3: CASSPIMGGMNTEAFF
D: .; size: few; V: TRBV12-3/TRBV12-4; length: 13; J: TRBJ2-5; DNA: TGTGCCAGCGGGCGAGGAGCTCAAGAGACCCAGTACTTC; CDR3: CASGRGAQETQYF
D: .; size: .; V: TRBV4-1; length: 14; J: TRBJ1-2; DNA: TGCGCCAGCAGCCAAGACGGATCTAACTATGGCTACACCTTC; CDR3: CASSQDGSNYGYTF
D: .; size: few; V: TRBV11-2; length: 15; J: TRBJ2-1; DNA: TGTGCCAGCAGCTTATACGTTAGGGGGGCGCATGAGCAGTTCTTC; CDR3: CASSLYVRGAHEQFF
D: TRBD1; size: .; V: TRBV3-1; length: 13; J: TRBJ1-1; DNA: TGTGCCAGCAGCCACCAAGGGGGCTCTGAAGCTTTCTTT; CDR3: CASSHQGGSEAFF
D: .; size: .; V: TRBV6-2/TRBV6-3; length: 11; J: TRBJ2-3; DNA: TGTGCCAGCGAGCAGGGGCTTACGCAGTATTTT; CDR3: CASEQGLTQYF
D: .; size: .; V: TRBV5-1; length: 16; J: TRBJ1-5; DNA: TGCGCCAGCAGCTTGTCAGGTGCTCATAGCAATCAGCCCCAGCATTTT; CDR3: CASSLSGAHSNQPQHF
D: .; size: .; V: TRBV7-7; length: 13; J: TRBJ2-1; DNA: TGTGCCAGCAGTTTCGACAGAGGGAATGAGCAGTTCTTC; CDR3: CASSFDRGNEQFF
D: .; size: few; V: TRBV25-1; length: 16; J: TRBJ1-4; DNA: TGTGCCAGCAGTGACCTGCGACGGGGGACTAATGAAAAACTGTTTTTT; CDR3: CASSDLRRGTNEKLFF
D: .; size: few; V: TRBV7-2; length: 12; J: TRBJ1-2; DNA: TGTGCCAGCAGCACTAGTTCCTATGGCTACACCTTC; CDR3: CASSTSSYGYTF
D: TRBD2; size: .; V: TRBV5-1; length: 19; J: TRBJ2-1; DNA: TGCGCCAGCAGCTTGGTTGGTCTAGCGGGGCTGAAGAACTACAATGAGCAGTTCTTC; CDR3: CASSLVGLAGLKNYNEQFF
D: TRBD2; size: .; V: TRBV20-1; length: 15; J: TRBJ2-1; DNA: TGCAGTGCTAGAGATCGACTAGCGGGGGTATCTGAGCAGTTCTTC; CDR3: CSARDRLAGVSEQFF
D: TRBD1; size: few; V: TRBV15; length: 15; J: TRBJ1-5; DNA: TGTGCCACCAGCAGAGGTAGACAGGGCCGTCAGCCCCAGCATTTT; CDR3: CATSRGRQGRQPQHF
D: .; size: few; V: TRBV6-6; length: 13; J: TRBJ2-3; DNA: TGTGCCAGCAGTTATCTAGACACAGATACGCAGTATTTT; CDR3: CASSYLDTDTQYF
D: TRBD1; size: few; V: TRBV11-1; length: 15; J: TRBJ1-6; DNA: TGTGCCAGCAGCTCCCGGGACAGGAATAATTCACCCCTCCACTTT; CDR3: CASSSRDRNNSPLHF
D: .; size: few; V: TRBV18; length: 16; J: TRBJ1-6; DNA: TGTGCCAGCTCACCATTTACGGGGGATCGGGATTCACCCCTCCACTTT; CDR3: CASSPFTGDRDSPLHF
D: TRBD1; size: .; V: TRBV9; length: 18; J: TRBJ2-3; DNA: TGTGCCAGCAGCGTGGAAGAGACCGGGACAGGGAACACAGATACGCAGTATTTT; CDR3: CASSVEETGTGNTDTQYF
D: .; size: .; V: TRBV3-1; length: 13; J: TRBJ1-1; DNA: TGTGCCAGCAGCCAAGCTGGTGGCGCCACTGAAGCTTTT; CDR3: CASSQAGGATEAF
D: .; size: .; V: TRBV18; length: 13; J: TRBJ2-7; DNA: TGTGCCAGCTCACCAGGATCAACCTACGAGCAGTACTTC; CDR3: CASSPGSTYEQYF
D: TRBD1; size: .; V: TRBV9; length: 14; J: TRBJ2-5; DNA: TGTGCCAGCAGCGAAGACAGGGGTCGGGAGACCCAGTACTTC; CDR3: CASSEDRGRETQYF
D: .; size: .; V: TRBV11-2; length: 15; J: TRBJ2-3; DNA: TGTGCCAGCACACCTGGGGCTACCCCCACAGATACGCAGTATTTT; CDR3: CASTPGATPTDTQYF
D: TRBD2; size: .; V: TRBV20-1; length: 15; J: TRBJ2-1; DNA: TGCAGTGCTAGAGGGTTAGCGGGGGACTACAATGAGCAGTTCTTC; CDR3: CSARGLAGDYNEQFF
D: .; size: .; V: TRBV7-2; length: 12; J: TRBJ2-5; DNA: TGTGCCAGCAGCTTCGATGGGCAGACCCAGTACTTC; CDR3: CASSFDGQTQYF
D: TRBD1; size: .; V: TRBV28; length: 15; J: TRBJ2-5; DNA: TGTGCCAGCAGCCTAGGGACAGGGGGCGAAGAGACCCAGTACTTC; CDR3: CASSLGTGGEETQYF
D: TRBD1; size: few; V: TRBV5-1; length: 16; J: TRBJ2-4; DNA: TGCGCCAGCAGCCCTACAACAGGGGGAGTGGCTCACATTCAGTACTTC; CDR3: CASSPTTGGVAHIQYF
D: .; size: few; V: TRBV5-6; length: 14; J: TRBJ2-3; DNA: TGTGCCAGCAGATCGGAACAGGGAGCAGATACGCAGTATTTT; CDR3: CASRSEQGADTQYF
D: .; size: many; V: TRBV5-1; length: 14; J: TRBJ1-1; DNA: TGCGCCAGCAGCTTGGGAGGGAGGAACACTGAAGCTTTCTTT; CDR3: CASSLGGRNTEAFF
D: TRBD1; size: few; V: TRBV5-1; length: 15; J: TRBJ2-3; DNA: TGCGCCAGCAGTTACAGGGGGGAGGACACAGATACGCAGTATTTT; CDR3: CASSYRGEDTDTQYF
D: TRBD2; size: .; V: TRBV7-2; length: 15; J: TRBJ2-1; DNA: TGTGCCAGCAGCGTTAGCGGGGGGGCCGGGAATGAGCAGTTCTTC; CDR3: CASSVSGGAGNEQFF
D: TRBD1; size: .; V: TRBV19; length: 14; J: TRBJ1-1; DNA: TGTGCCTCGAAAGTCCAGGGGGCCGGCACTGAAGCTTTCTTT; CDR3: CASKVQGAGTEAFF
D: .; size: .; V: TRBV20-1; length: 14; J: TRBJ1-1; DNA: TGCAGTGCTAGTATCTTAGTGGAGGGAACTGAAGCTTTCTTT; CDR3: CSASILVEGTEAFF
D: .; size: few; V: TRBV5-1; length: 15; J: TRBJ1-5; DNA: TGCGCCAGCAGCTGGGGGCCAGGTAGCAATCAGCCCCAGCATTTT; CDR3: CASSWGPGSNQPQHF
D: .; size: .; V: TRBV5-1; length: 12; J: TRBJ2-3; DNA: TGCGCCAGCAGCACTGCCCGGGATACGCAGTATTTT; CDR3: CASSTARDTQYF
D: TRBD1; size: few; V: TRBV19; length: 14; J: TRBJ1-1; DNA: TGTGCCAGTAGTCGGGAGACAGGGATCACTGAAGCTTTCTTT; CDR3: CASSRETGITEAFF
D: .; size: .; V: TRBV5-1; length: 15; J: TRBJ2-2; DNA: TGCGCCAGCAGCTTGGAACTTTTGTGGGGTGGGGAGCTGTTTTTT; CDR3: CASSLELLWGGELFF
D: TRBD2; size: few; V: TRBV5-1; length: 17; J: TRBJ2-1; DNA: TGCGCCAGCAGCTTGCTCCCTCTAGCGGGGGGGCAGAATGAGCAGTTCTTC; CDR3: CASSLLPLAGGQNEQFF
D: .; size: few; V: TRBV7-9; length: 12; J: TRBJ2-5; DNA: TGTGCCAGCAGCTTAGCGATCCAGGGGCAGTACTTC; CDR3: CASSLAIQGQYF
D: .; size: few; V: TRBV7-9; length: 15; J: TRBJ1-2; DNA: TGTGCCAGCAGCCGAACCGGGCCGGGGGCGAGGGGCTACACCTTC; CDR3: CASSRTGPGARGYTF
D: .; size: many; V: TRBV12-3/TRBV12-4; length: 11; J: TRBJ2-5; DNA: TGTGCCAGCACTCTGGGTGGGACCCAGTACTTC; CDR3: CASTLGGTQYF
D: TRBD1; size: .; V: TRBV6-5; length: 15; J: TRBJ1-4; DNA: TGTGCCAGCAGTTCCCCGACAGGGGGGAATGAAAAACTGTTTTTT; CDR3: CASSSPTGGNEKLFF
D: TRBD1; size: .; V: TRBV27; length: 15; J: TRBJ1-5; DNA: TGTGCCAGCAGAACGACAGGGGTTGGAGGTCAGCCCCAGCATTTT; CDR3: CASRTTGVGGQPQHF
D: .; size: many; V: TRBV5-1; length: 16; J: TRBJ1-1; DNA: TGCGCCAGCAGCTTGGCCCAGGGAGGGGAGAACACTGAAGCTTTCTTT; CDR3: CASSLAQGGENTEAFF
D: .; size: many; V: TRBV12-3/TRBV12-4; length: 13; J: TRBJ1-2; DNA: TGTGCCAGCAGTTTTGTCAGTATTTATGGCTACACCTTC; CDR3: CASSFVSIYGYTF
D: .; size: .; V: TRBV7-2; length: 16; J: TRBJ1-6; DNA: TGTGCCAGCAGCCCCCGCTCGAGGGGGGACAATTCACCCCTCCACTTT; CDR3: CASSPRSRGDNSPLHF
D: .; size: .; V: TRBV7-2; length: 14; J: TRBJ2-1; DNA: TGTGCCAGCAGCTTAGACCCAGGGGACAATGAGCAGTTCTTC; CDR3: CASSLDPGDNEQFF